This entry lists 30 T cell receptor beta chains sequenced from one sample in a study of shared clonotypes between healthy human individuals (TCRdb year 2020). The receptor library was made with the immunoSEQ multiplex PCR assay. TCRdb carries this immuneACCESS record with in-frame sequences only. Its versions omit some clonotypes, under half of them owing to an unresolved V gene in the studies checked, with the rest unexplained. Here the sample has some 550,000 clones; about 97% occur a single time. The ten biggest clones cover about 0.06% of the sample. Source material: naive CD4+ T cells sorted from blood. Per the publication, the cell subset or site label means: CD45RA+ positively selected. These TCRs come from a woman in her 30s in good health.

The chain uses TRBV13 and TRBJ2-4; no definite D call. The CDR3 covers 14 residues. CDR1 is PRHDT and CDR2 is FYEKMQ in the germline V gene (reference sequence). Trimming left V 4 bases short and J 4 bases short, with 11 bases between. Here the CDR3 reads CASSSPRTKNIQYF. CDR3 nucleotides: TGTGCCAGCAGCTCGCCCCGCACTAAAAACATTCAGTACTTC.

This chain links TRBV2 with TRBJ2-1; 13 nucleotides line up with TRBD2. The V segment lost 7 bases and the J segment 5 bases; nucleotides outside the gene matches: 8. Germline-derived CDR1 and CDR2 are SNHLY and FYNNEI. The CDR3 has 16 residues. The DNA of the CDR3 is TGTGCCAGCAAAGAGGGACTAGCGGGACGTAACAATGAGCAGTTCTTC. The encoded protein is CASKEGLAGRNNEQFF.

This sequence joins TRBV6-5 and TRBJ2-6; D not certain. Germline V gene lookup returns CDR1 MNHEY and CDR2 SVGAGI. With 7 bases removed from V and 3 bases from J, the gap between germline ends came to 4 bases. The CDR3 covers 12 residues. The CDR3 protein is CASISGANVLTF. The CDR3 bases are TGTGCCAGCATTAGTGGGGCCAACGTCCTGACTTTC.

This rearrangement joins TRBV18 to TRBJ2-1, with 10 bases aligning to TRBD2. Germline CDR1 reads KGHSH; CDR2 reads LQKENI. J lost 5 bases, V lost 0 bases, and 4 bases had no gene match. The CDR3 has 16 residues. CDR3 bases: TGTGCCAGCTCACCACCGGAACTAGCGGGGCACAATGAGCAGTTCTTC. Translating it yields CASSPPELAGHNEQFF. The full variable domain, with the rest looked up from reference TRBV18 and TRBJ2-1, is NAGVMQNPRHLVRRRGQEARLRCSPMKGHSHVYWYRQLPEEGLKFMVYLQKENIIDESGMPKERFSAEFPKEGPSILRIQQVVRGDSAAYFCASSPPELAGHNEQFFGPGTRLTVL.

In its sample, this clone was seen once. The chain combines TRBV5-1 with TRBJ2-1, with a tentative D call TRBD1 (6 bases). CDR3 length equals 13 residues. In germline, CDR1 is SGHRS, CDR2 YFSETQ. V was cut by 4 bases and J by 9 bases, with 14 bases left in between. For the CDR3, the DNA is TGCGCCAGCAGCCTCCGGGACAACGGTGAGCAGTTCTTC. Encoded protein: CASSLRDNGEQFF. The full variable domain, in which reference TRBV5-1 and TRBJ2-1 provide the parts outside the CDR3, is KAGVTQTPRYLIKTRGQQVTLSCSPISGHRSVSWYQQTPGQGLQFLFEYFSETQRNKGNFPGRFSGRQFSNSRSEMNVSTLELGDSALYLCASSLRDNGEQFFGPGTRLTVL.

The rearrangement joins TRBV10-2 to TRBJ2-2; D may be TRBD2 (6 bases). The CDR3 is 12 residues long. The germline V gene encodes CDR1 WSHSY and CDR2 SAAADI. Trimming left V 4 bases short and J 8 bases short, with 8 bases between. The CDR3 sequence is CASSALAGELFF. CDR3 bases: TGCGCCAGCAGTGCCCTAGCGGGGGAGCTGTTTTTT.

The chain uses TRBV2 and TRBJ2-5; D remains ambiguous. Matching the DNA end better, TRBJ2-7 makes the J call doubtful. This CDR3 has 12 amino acids. Looked up from germline, CDR1 is SNHLY and CDR2 is FYNNEI. CDR3 sequence reads: CASSEDVYEQYF. The CDR3 DNA reads TGTGCCAGCAGTGAGGACGTCTACGAGCAGTACTTC.

The CDR3 DNA reads as TGTGCCAGCAGCGGGGGCGCTTCTAGCACAGATACGCAGTATTTT. Translating gives CASSGGASSTDTQYF. The chain has TRBV11-2 and TRBJ2-3; maybe TRBD1 (6 bases). CDR3 length: 15 amino acids. Germline assignment: CDR1 SGHAT and CDR2 FQNNGV. The V end was cut by 5 bases, the J end by 0 bases, with 12 bases between.

This chain joins TRBV10-2 and TRBJ1-4, with D possibly being TRBD1 (5 bases). The CDR3 has 15 amino acids. The V and J ends lost 10 bases and 0 bases respectively, with 15 bases between them. Looked up from germline, CDR1 is WSHSY and CDR2 is SAAADI. In DNA form, the CDR3 reads TGCGCCACAAGGGGAGGTTATTCAACTAATGAAAAACTGTTTTTT. Residues: CATRGGYSTNEKLFF.

The rearrangement joins TRBV5-1 to TRBJ2-1, with D perhaps TRBD2 (5 bases). Looked up from germline, CDR1 is SGHRS and CDR2 is YFSETQ. The CDR3 runs 13 residues. V gave up 6 bases and J gave up 6 bases, with 13 bases separating them. CDR3 in amino acids: CASTGSGFNEQFF. The CDR3 region has the DNA TGCGCCAGCACGGGGTCCGGGTTCAATGAGCAGTTCTTC.

This clone has only a few counts. The V and J genes are TRBV11-2 and TRBJ1-5; the D gene is possibly TRBD1 (5 bases). There are 13 residues in the CDR3. The V gene's germline CDR1 is SGHAT and CDR2 FQNNGV. V lost 5 bases, J lost 4 bases, and 9 bases lay in between. CDR3 nucleotide sequence: TGTGCCAGCAGCGCGACAGAGAATCAGCCCCAGCATTTT. Encoded protein: CASSATENQPQHF. Full variable domain (remainder filled in from reference TRBV11-2 and TRBJ1-5): EAGVAQSPRYKIIEKRQSVAFWCNPISGHATLYWYQQILGQGPKLLIQFQNNGVVDDSQLPKDRFSAERLKGVDSTLKIQPAKLEDSAVYLCASSATENQPQHFGDGTRLSIL.

The chain uses TRBV4-2 and TRBJ2-2; the D gene is possibly TRBD1 (6 bases). Germline CDR1 and CDR2: LGHNA and YNFKEQ. Trimming removed 4 bases from V and 0 bases from J, with 18 bases in between. The CDR3 contains 18 residues. The CDR3 DNA is TGTGCCAGCAGCCTGAACTTAGGGGGAGCCGCGAACACCGGGGAGCTGTTTTTT. The encoded protein is CASSLNLGGAANTGELFF.

This chain links TRBV5-6 with TRBJ2-3; tentatively, D is TRBD2 (6 bases). In germline, CDR1 is SGHDT, CDR2 YYEEEE. V was clipped by 2 bases and J by 6 bases, with 13 bases between them. This CDR3 contains 14 residues. The CDR3 loop reads CASSFSGTPDTQYF. The CDR3 region has the DNA TGTGCCAGCAGCTTTTCCGGGACTCCGGATACGCAGTATTTT.

The chain has TRBV5-6 and TRBJ2-7, with TRBD2 matching over 12 bases. Per germline, CDR1 SGHDT and CDR2 YYEEEE. The J segment lost 6 bases and the V segment lost 1 base, leaving 5 bases of the junction unmatched. The CDR3 is 15 residues long. The CDR3 region has the DNA TGTGCCAGCAGCTTGCCTAGCGGGAGGGAATTCGAGCAGTACTTC. Its protein is CASSLPSGREFEQYF.

The chain employs TRBV6-5 and TRBJ2-1, with a tentative D call TRBD2 (6 bases). This CDR3 has 14 amino acids. The germline CDR1 and CDR2 sequences are MNHEY and SVGAGI. Trimming took 0 bases from V and 5 from J, leaving 8 bases between them. This CDR3 is CASSYSWTNNEQFF. The CDR3 region has the DNA TGTGCCAGCAGTTACTCCTGGACTAACAATGAGCAGTTCTTC.

The chain couples TRBV19 to TRBJ1-1; the match to TRBD1 covers 9 bases. This CDR3 comprises 15 residues. The V and J ends lost 3 bases and 4 bases, in that order; junction bases with no gene match: 6. The V gene's germline CDR1 is LNHDA and CDR2 SQIVND (reference sequence). The CDR3 nucleotides read TGTGCCAGTAGTATCCGGGACAGGGCGGGCACTGAAGCTTTCTTT. Its protein product is CASSIRDRAGTEAFF.

The chain couples TRBV5-1 to TRBJ2-3, with TRBD1 matching over 10 bases. J was trimmed by 1 base and V by 0 bases; bases with no gene match: 5. The CDR3 totals 17 residues. CDR1 and CDR2 (germline): SGHRS, YFSETQ. CDR3 DNA: TGCGCCAGCAGCTTGGCCGGGACAGGGGAAGGCACAGATACGCAGTATTTT. Protein product: CASSLAGTGEGTDTQYF. Full variable domain (remainder filled in from reference TRBV5-1 and TRBJ2-3): KAGVTQTPRYLIKTRGQQVTLSCSPISGHRSVSWYQQTPGQGLQFLFEYFSETQRNKGNFPGRFSGRQFSNSRSEMNVSTLELGDSALYLCASSLAGTGEGTDTQYFGPGTRLTVL.

The genes are TRBV28 and TRBJ1-2, with D hard to call. This CDR3 is 15 amino acids long. Germline V CDR1 and CDR2: MDHEN, SYDVKM. The germline V and J ends were trimmed by 5 bases and 2 bases, with 15 bases remaining between them. The CDR3 here is CASSMSGGPNYGYTF. The CDR3 DNA is TGTGCCAGCAGTATGAGTGGTGGGCCCAACTATGGCTACACCTTC.

With regard to this clone: Compared with germline, one end of the junction differs, possibly owing to a read error. Other DNA sequences in this sample translate to the same CDR3. The rearrangement links TRBV27 to TRBJ1-2, with 9 nucleotides matching TRBD1. Germline V CDR1 and CDR2: MNHEY, SMNVEV (reference sequence). CDR3 size: 16 residues. The CDR3, as DNA: TGCGCCAGCAGCCACACCAACAGGGGGCCTAACTATGGCTACACCTTC. It specifies CASSHTNRGPNYGYTF.

This clone appeared a single time. The genes are TRBV19 and TRBJ1-6, with 8 bases identical to TRBD1. Germline lookup yields CDR1 LNHDA and CDR2 SQIVND (reference sequence). This CDR3 comprises 14 residues. The trim removed 9 bases at V and 7 bases at J, leaving 8 bases unmatched. CDR3 sequence (DNA): TGTGCCAGGCGGGACAGGCCTGAAAATTCACCCCTCCACTTT. Its protein is CARRDRPENSPLHF.

The chain has TRBV5-1 and TRBJ1-2; the D gene is possibly TRBD1 (5 bases). CDR3 length equals 13 residues. Trimming took off 4 bases at V and 3 bases at J, with 10 bases between the two ends. Germline assignment: CDR1 SGHRS and CDR2 YFSETQ. The CDR3 nucleotides are TGCGCCAGCAGCCGCGACAGTTACTATGGCTACACCTTC. This translates into CASSRDSYYGYTF.

This clone was counted a few times. J is TRBJ2-7 and V is TRBV10-3; 14 positions match TRBD2. Per the germline V gene, CDR1 is ENHRY and CDR2 is SYGVKD. The junction had 11 bases not matched to a gene; V was cut back by 10 bases and J by 6 bases. This CDR3 is 15 amino acids long. This CDR3 reads CATWGLAGDLAEQYF. In nucleotides, the CDR3 is TGTGCCACCTGGGGACTAGCGGGAGATCTTGCCGAGCAGTACTTC.

V is TRBV6-5 and J is TRBJ2-7; TRBD2 matches 10 bases. Germline V lookup: CDR1 MNHEY, CDR2 SVGAGI. The J segment lost 4 bases and the V segment lost 0 bases, leaving 6 bases of the junction unmatched. The CDR3 is made up of 16 amino acids. CDR3 residues: CASSYSKLAGVYEQYF. The DNA for the CDR3 is TGTGCCAGCAGTTACTCGAAGCTAGCGGGAGTGTACGAGCAGTACTTC.

The chain employs TRBV18 and TRBJ1-3, with D possibly TRBD1 on 6 matching bases. Trimming removed 3 bases from V and 3 bases from J, with 12 bases in between. The germline CDR1 and CDR2 sequences are KGHSH and LQKENI. This CDR3 region has 15 residues. CDR3 sequence: CASSPPRTDGNTIYF. CDR3 nucleotide sequence: TGTGCCAGCTCACCCCCGCGGACAGATGGAAACACCATATATTTT. The variable domain in full, completed from reference TRBV18 and TRBJ1-3, reads NAGVMQNPRHLVRRRGQEARLRCSPMKGHSHVYWYRQLPEEGLKFMVYLQKENIIDESGMPKERFSAEFPKEGPSILRIQQVVRGDSAAYFCASSPPRTDGNTIYFGEGSWLTVV.

V usage is TRBV5-1 and J usage is TRBJ1-3; TRBD1 agrees at 8 bases. Germline trimming cut 4 bases from V and 2 bases from J; bases unmatched to any gene: 5. CDR3 length: 15 amino acids. Germline V gene data show CDR1 as SGHRS and CDR2 as YFSETQ. CDR3 region: CASSETTGAGNTIYF. The CDR3 DNA reads as TGCGCCAGCAGCGAGACGACAGGGGCTGGAAACACCATATATTTT.

In its sample, this clone was seen once. This rearrangement joins TRBV5-1 to TRBJ1-2; D gene uncertain. Trimming removed 4 bases at V and 2 bases at J, with 12 bases between. There are 14 residues in the CDR3. CDR1 and CDR2 from the germline V gene are SGHRS and YFSETQ. As DNA, the CDR3 is TGCGCCAGCAGCCCCCAGCCAGGAAACTATGGCTACACCTTC. Translation: CASSPQPGNYGYTF.

This sequence joins TRBV15 and TRBJ2-5; possibly TRBD1 for D (5 bases). The CDR3 loop spans 13 amino acids. The germline gives CDR1 LNHNV, CDR2 YYDKDF (reference sequence). Trimming took off 0 bases at V and 7 bases at J, with 9 bases between the two ends. The CDR3 here is CATSRDLRGTQYF. CDR3 DNA: TGTGCCACCAGCAGAGATCTTAGGGGGACCCAGTACTTC.

The chain combines TRBV5-1 with TRBJ1-2, with a possible D match to TRBD1 (6 bases). The CDR3 extends over 13 amino acids. Germline V gene data show CDR1 as SGHRS and CDR2 as YFSETQ. Trimming cost V 4 bases and J 4 bases, with 11 bases left between them. DNA for the CDR3: TGCGCCAGCAGCGCCCGGGACATCTATGGCTACACCTTC. Residues: CASSARDIYGYTF. Full variable domain (missing parts from reference TRBV5-1 and TRBJ1-2): KAGVTQTPRYLIKTRGQQVTLSCSPISGHRSVSWYQQTPGQGLQFLFEYFSETQRNKGNFPGRFSGRQFSNSRSEMNVSTLELGDSALYLCASSARDIYGYTFGSGTRLTVV.

This clone was seen more than once but under ten times. V is TRBV5-1 and J is TRBJ1-5; possible D gene TRBD1, 6 bases. The germline CDR1 and CDR2 sequences are SGHRS and YFSETQ. The CDR3 has 15 residues. V was shortened by 0 bases and J by 4 bases, with 11 bases between the two germline ends. The CDR3 protein is CASSLVGGPNQPQHF. In DNA form, the CDR3 reads TGCGCCAGCAGCTTGGTAGGGGGTCCTAATCAGCCCCAGCATTTT.

This chain connects TRBV19 to TRBJ2-1; D perhaps matches TRBD2 (5 bases). The CDR3 has 14 residues. V lost 8 bases and J lost 4, with 15 bases in between. Germline loops: CDR1 LNHDA, CDR2 SQIVND (reference sequence). The CDR3 region is CASGRTQGYNEQFF. DNA of the CDR3: TGTGCCAGTGGTAGGACTCAAGGATACAATGAGCAGTTCTTC.